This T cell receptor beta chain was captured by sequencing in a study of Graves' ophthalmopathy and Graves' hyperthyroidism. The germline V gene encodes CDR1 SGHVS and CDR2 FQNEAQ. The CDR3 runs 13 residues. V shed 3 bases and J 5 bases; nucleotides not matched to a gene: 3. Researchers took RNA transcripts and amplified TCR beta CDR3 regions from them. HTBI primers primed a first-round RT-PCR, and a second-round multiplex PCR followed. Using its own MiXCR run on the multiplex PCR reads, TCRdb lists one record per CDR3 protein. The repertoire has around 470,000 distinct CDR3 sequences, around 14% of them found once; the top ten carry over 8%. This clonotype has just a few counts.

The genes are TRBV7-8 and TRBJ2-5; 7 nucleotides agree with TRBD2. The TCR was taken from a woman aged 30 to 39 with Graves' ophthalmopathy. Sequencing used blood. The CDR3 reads CASSLTSWETQYF. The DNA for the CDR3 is TGTGCCAGCAGCTTGACTAGCTGGGAGACCCAGTACTTC.